The 10 T cell receptor beta chains given below trace back to one sample, sequenced in a study of blood T cell repertoires in COVID-19. Sequencing was performed with immunoSEQ multiplex PCR; in TCRdb, only in-frame clones are kept and a portion is missing. The repertoire includes roughly 73,000 clones, about 88% of them detected once, and 3.9% sits in the top ten. The material sequenced was peripheral blood. The receptors were gathered from a man between 65 and 85 years old with active COVID-19.

CDR3 residues: CASSQGGAEQFF. CDR3 coding DNA: TGTGCCAGCAGCCAAGGCGGCGCCGAGCAGTTCTTC. The V call is TRBV3-1 (or the pseudogene TRBV3-2), the J call TRBJ2-1; D is unclear. With 1 base removed from V and 10 bases from J, the gap between germline ends came to 8 bases. The CDR3 is 12 amino acids. The germline gives CDR1 LGHDT, CDR2 YNNKEL (reference sequence).

The CDR3: CASILPGFRARGGDTQYF. The DNA of the CDR3 is TGCGCCAGCATCCTACCCGGGTTCCGGGCGCGCGGGGGAGATACGCAGTATTTT. J is TRBJ2-3 and V is TRBV23-1, with TRBD2 matching over 7 bases. TRBV23-1 is annotated as an ORF whose role is uncertain. The CDR3 consists of 18 residues. Trimming removed 7 bases from V and 5 bases from J; junction bases left unmatched: 21.

DNA for the CDR3: TGTGCCAGCAGCACCCAGACAGGGGGTAACTATGGCTACACCTTC. This sequence encodes CASSTQTGGNYGYTF. V gene TRBV7-2 combines with J gene TRBJ1-2; TRBD1 aligns across 9 bases. After removal of 5 bases from V and 1 base from J, the junction contained 5 bases not matched to a gene. Germline V gene lookup returns CDR1 SGHTA and CDR2 FQGNSA. The CDR3 extends over 15 amino acids.

The gene calls are TRBV28 and TRBJ2-2; 10 nucleotides line up with TRBD2. Trimming at V came to 4 bases and at J to 4 bases, leaving 9 bases not matched to a gene. Germline V gene lookup returns CDR1 MDHEN and CDR2 SYDVKM. The CDR3 has 17 residues. The DNA of the CDR3 is TGTGCCAGCAGTTGGGGAGCGGGAGGGCCGGGCACCGGGGAGCTGTTTTTT. Protein product: CASSWGAGGPGTGELFF.

The count of this clone is one. V usage is TRBV10-3 and J usage is TRBJ1-2; 7 nucleotides line up with TRBD1. The CDR3 extends over 14 amino acids. The junction had 4 bases not matched to a gene; V was cut back by 2 bases and J by 4 bases. Germline CDR1 and CDR2: ENHRY and SYGVKD. The CDR3 reads CAISEDRDSYGYTF. DNA of the CDR3: TGTGCCATCAGTGAGGATCGGGACAGCTATGGCTACACCTTC.

The gene calls are TRBV29-1 and TRBJ1-1; the D gene is possibly TRBD1 (6 bases). This CDR3 is built from 14 residues. In germline, CDR1 is SQVTM, CDR2 ANQGSEA. CDR3 DNA: TGCAGTTCCCGGGGCACCCCAGGACAGACTGAAGCTTTCTTT. It is translated as CSSRGTPGQTEAFF.

The chain carries TRBV7-8 and TRBJ2-3, with D tentatively TRBD2 (6 bases). The germline V gene has CDR1 SGHVS and CDR2 FQNEAQ. This CDR3 has 14 residues. V shed 5 bases and J shed 4 bases, with 13 bases lying between them. This CDR3 is CASSPGVPADTQYF. The CDR3 DNA reads as TGTGCCAGCAGCCCGGGGGTCCCCGCAGATACGCAGTATTTT. Full variable domain (rest looked up from reference TRBV7-8 and TRBJ2-3): GAGVSQSPRYKVAKRGQDVALRCDPISGHVSLFWYQQALGQGPEFLTYFQNEAQLDKSGLPSDRFFAERPEGSVSTLKIQRTQQEDSAVYLCASSPGVPADTQYFGPGTRLTVL.

V is TRBV10-3 and J is TRBJ2-7, with 12 nucleotides matching TRBD2. V dropped 4 bases and J dropped 6; count of bases not matched to a gene: 1. The V gene's germline CDR1 is ENHRY and CDR2 SYGVKD. The CDR3 loop spans 13 amino acids. The CDR3 DNA sequence: TGTGCCATCAGTGGACTAGCGGGAGTCGAGCAGTACTTC. Protein: CAISGLAGVEQYF.

This clone was observed a few times. V gene TRBV3-1 (or the pseudogene TRBV3-2) combines with J gene TRBJ1-6; 7 nucleotides align to TRBD1. The CDR3 loop spans 15 amino acids. Germline V lookup: CDR1 LGHDT, CDR2 YNNKEL (reference sequence). V trimming: 4 bases; J trimming: 5 bases; junction bases outside the gene matches: 5. This CDR3 reads CASSPRGYDNSPLHF. CDR3 coding DNA: TGTGCCAGCAGCCCCAGGGGGTACGATAATTCACCCCTCCACTTT.

CDR3 protein: CASTLGGPRGGETQYF. Here the CDR3 DNA reads TGTGCCAGCACCTTAGGGGGCCCTAGAGGGGGGGAGACCCAGTACTTC. V gene TRBV5-4 combines with J gene TRBJ2-5; possibly TRBD1 for D (7 bases). The CDR3 consists of 16 residues. V lost 6 bases and J lost 5, with 23 bases in between. The germline V gene has CDR1 SGHNT and CDR2 YYREEE (reference sequence). The full variable domain, in which reference TRBV5-4 and TRBJ2-5 provide the parts outside the CDR3, is ETGVTQSPTHLIKTRGQQVTLRCSSQSGHNTVSWYQQALGQGPQFIFQYYREEENGRGNFPPRFSGLQFPNYSSELNVNALELDDSALYLCASTLGGPRGGETQYFGPGTRLLVL.